The 18 T cell receptor beta chains given below trace back to one sample, sequenced in a study of beta chain features in type 1 diabetes (dated by TCRdb to the late 2010s). What the authors observed across the whole study: Type 1 diabetes patients showed a moderate but significant shortening of TCRB CDR3 length in all four CD4+ subsets.

Library generation was performed with the immunoSEQ multiplex PCR assay. The High Capacity cDNA Reverse Transcription Kit was used to reverse transcribe all of the isolated RNA, meaning that expressed TCRB transcripts were what got sequenced. TCRdb holds this immuneACCESS table with in-frame rearrangements only. Some clones are missing; in checked studies, unresolved V genes explain under half, and the rest has no known cause. This sample lists around 250,000 clones; around an eighth were detected once. In total, the top ten clones hold about 0.017% of the sample. No antigens are known for them. The sequenced sample consisted of naive CD4+ T cells from blood. The cell subset or site label on this specimen signifies: true naive CD4+ T cells. These receptor sequences come from a man younger than 45 with type 1 diabetes.

The V call is TRBV6-5, the J call TRBJ1-2, with D possibly TRBD1 on 6 matching bases. CDR1 and CDR2 (germline): MNHEY, SVGAGI. V was cut by 5 bases and J by 8 bases, with 15 bases left in between. This CDR3 has 13 amino acids. CDR3 amino acids: CASSPPTGKGYTF. The CDR3 DNA is TGTGCCAGCAGTCCCCCGACAGGAAAGGGCTACACCTTC.

V and J are TRBV7-9 and TRBJ1-2; D perhaps matches TRBD1 (5 bases). Germline-derived CDR1 and CDR2 are SEHNR and FQNEAQ (reference sequence). The V end lost 3 bases, the J end lost 8 bases, and 13 bases lay between the germline ends. CDR3 length: 13 amino acids. The CDR3 loop reads CASSFDRIGGYTF. CDR3 in DNA: TGTGCCAGCAGCTTTGACAGAATAGGAGGCTACACCTTC. Supplemented by reference TRBV7-9 and TRBJ1-2, the full variable domain reads DTGVSQNPRHKITKRGQNVTFRCDPISEHNRLYWYRQTLGQGPEFLTYFQNEAQLEKSRLLSDRFSAERPKGSFSTLEIQRTEQGDSAMYLCASSFDRIGGYTFGSGTRLTVV.

CDR3: CASGEGRYEQYF. Here the CDR3 DNA reads TGTGCCAGCGGGGAGGGCCGCTACGAGCAGTACTTC. V is TRBV9 and J is TRBJ2-7, with 7 bases lining up with TRBD2. This CDR3 spans 12 amino acids. Per germline, CDR1 SGDLS and CDR2 YYNGEE. J lost 3 bases, V lost 7 bases, and 4 bases had no gene match.

There are a few counts of this clone. The chain joins TRBV7-2 to TRBJ2-1, with D uncertain. Germline lookup yields CDR1 SGHTA and CDR2 FQGNSA. The length of the CDR3 is 14 residues. The V and J ends lost 6 bases and 2 bases respectively, with 11 bases between them. Here the CDR3 DNA reads TGTGCCAGCAGTGGCGGCTACACCTACAATGAGCAGTTCTTC. It translates to CASSGGYTYNEQFF.

This clone was observed a handful of times. The chain recombines TRBV4-3 with TRBJ1-4, with 10 bases aligning to TRBD1. The trim removed 2 bases at V and 5 bases at J, leaving 5 bases unmatched. Germline V CDR1 and CDR2: LGHNA, YSLEER. The CDR3 contains 16 residues. In DNA form, the CDR3 reads TGCGCCAGCAGCCAACCCCCGGGACAGGGGAATGAAAAACTGTTTTTT. Translation gives CASSQPPGQGNEKLFF.

The chain combines TRBV29-1 with TRBJ2-3, with 10 bases aligning to TRBD2. Looked up from germline, CDR1 is SQVTM and CDR2 is ANQGSEA. The CDR3 loop spans 14 amino acids. V lost 3 bases to trimming and J lost 3 bases; unmatched junction nucleotides: 3. CDR3 DNA: TGCAGCGTTGAGGGTAGCGGGAGGACAGATACGCAGTATTTT. Its translation is CSVEGSGRTDTQYF.

This chain connects TRBV18 to TRBJ2-1, with TRBD1 identical over 10 bases. CDR3 size: 15 residues. Germline V gene data show CDR1 as KGHSH and CDR2 as LQKENI. The V segment lost 6 bases and the J segment 6 bases; nucleotides outside the gene matches: 8. The CDR3 reads CASSRDRGGTNEQFF. CDR3 DNA sequence: TGTGCCAGCTCCCGGGACAGGGGAGGAACCAATGAGCAGTTCTTC.

This clone was detected only a few times. The chain has TRBV30 and TRBJ1-4; no definite D call. Germline V lookup: CDR1 GTSNPN, CDR2 SVGIG (reference sequence). V was pared by 1 base and J by 8 bases, with 11 bases between. This CDR3 has 13 residues. Here the CDR3 DNA reads TGTGCCTGGAGTGACCGCCTTGGCGAAAAACTGTTTTTT. Its translation is CAWSDRLGEKLFF.

In regard to this clone: Other DNA variants within this sample encode the same CDR3. V and J are TRBV7-3 and TRBJ2-6; maybe TRBD2 (7 bases). The germline V gene encodes CDR1 SGHTA and CDR2 FQGTGA. Between the trimmed V and J ends, which lost 4 bases and 0 bases, there was a span of 10 bases. This CDR3 has 16 amino acids. Here the CDR3 reads CASSSGGGSGANVLTF. The DNA for the CDR3 is TGTGCCAGCAGCTCGGGGGGCGGCTCTGGGGCCAACGTCCTGACTTTC.

The V gene is TRBV11-3, the J gene TRBJ2-2; 9 nucleotides match TRBD2. The length of the CDR3 is 16 residues. Germline assignment: CDR1 SGHNT and CDR2 YENEEA. Losses at the gene ends were 4 bases for V and 4 bases for J; bases not matched to a gene: 7. CDR3 region: CASSSRIAGVTGELFF. The CDR3 DNA reads as TGTGCCAGCAGCTCCCGGATAGCGGGAGTCACCGGGGAGCTGTTTTTT.

This clone turned up a few times. This chain joins TRBV9 and TRBJ1-3; D is unresolved. The CDR3 contains 14 residues. CDR1 is SGDLS and CDR2 is YYNGEE in the germline V gene. V shed 3 bases and J shed 0 bases, with 7 bases lying between them. The CDR3: CASSAAGSGNTIYF. The CDR3 region has the DNA TGTGCCAGCAGCGCCGCAGGCTCTGGAAACACCATATATTTT.

The table lists this clone with many counts. The V and J genes are TRBV29-1 and TRBJ2-4, with D tentatively TRBD2 (5 bases). The CDR3 consists of 12 residues. Germline lookup yields CDR1 SQVTM and CDR2 ANQGSEA. The ends were cut back, 2 bases at V and 7 bases at J, with 9 bases in the middle. The chain's CDR3 is CSVEKGDNIQYF. The CDR3 DNA is TGCAGCGTTGAAAAGGGAGACAACATTCAGTACTTC.

The chain uses TRBV2 and TRBJ2-7; possible D gene TRBD1, 5 bases. Trimming cost V 8 bases and J 0 bases, with 14 bases left between them. The CDR3 runs 14 residues. Germline CDR1 is SNHLY and CDR2 is FYNNEI. CDR3 in DNA: TGTGCCAGCCGTAGGGGTGAAGCCTCCTACGAGCAGTACTTC. It specifies CASRRGEASYEQYF.

This chain links TRBV19 with TRBJ1-5; 8 bases fit TRBD1. The CDR3 loop spans 13 amino acids. CDR1 is LNHDA, CDR2 SQIVND, per germline (reference sequence). The junction had 3 bases not matched to a gene; V was cut back by 5 bases and J by 6 bases. This chain's CDR3 is CASSQGAAQPQHF. The CDR3 bases are TGTGCCAGTAGTCAGGGGGCGGCTCAGCCCCAGCATTTT. Filled out from reference TRBV19 and TRBJ1-5, the complete variable domain reads DGGITQSPKYLFRKEGQNVTLSCEQNLNHDAMYWYRQDPGQGLRLIYYSQIVNDFQKGDIAEGYSVSREKKESFPLTVTSAQKNPTAFYLCASSQGAAQPQHFGDGTRLSIL.

This rearrangement joins TRBV18 to TRBJ2-3; 8 bases are a match to TRBD2. V lost 5 bases to trimming and J lost 2 bases; unmatched junction nucleotides: 6. This CDR3 contains 15 residues. Germline V gene data show CDR1 as KGHSH and CDR2 as LQKENI. The CDR3 DNA is TGTGCCAGCTCAATCACAGCGGGAGCCACAGATACGCAGTATTTT. Translated, it gives CASSITAGATDTQYF.

This rearrangement joins TRBV7-9 to TRBJ2-1, with D perhaps matching TRBD1 (5 bases). Per germline, CDR1 SEHNR and CDR2 FQNEAQ (reference sequence). This CDR3 has 16 amino acids. Trimming removed 3 bases from V and 0 bases from J, with 12 bases in between. CDR3 residues: CASSLSRQSSYNEQFF. The DNA of the CDR3 is TGTGCCAGCAGCTTGTCGAGACAGAGCTCCTACAATGAGCAGTTCTTC.

The V call is TRBV4-3, the J call TRBJ2-2, with a weak D call TRBD1 (6 bases). V dropped 1 base and J dropped 7 bases, with 10 bases sitting between them. Looked up from germline, CDR1 is LGHNA and CDR2 is YSLEER. The CDR3 spans 14 residues. The CDR3 loop reads CASSQGVGGGELFF. The CDR3 bases are TGCGCCAGCAGCCAAGGGGTAGGGGGCGGGGAGCTGTTTTTT.

V gene TRBV15 combines with J gene TRBJ1-5, with 9 bases lining up with TRBD1. The CDR3 is 20 residues long. The V and J ends lost 1 base and 2 bases, in that order; junction bases with no gene match: 15. CDR1 is LNHNV, CDR2 YYDKDF, per germline (reference sequence). CDR3 region: CATSRVVWTGASIGNQPQHF. Written as DNA, the CDR3 is TGTGCCACCAGCAGAGTTGTGTGGACAGGGGCGAGTATCGGCAATCAGCCCCAGCATTTT.